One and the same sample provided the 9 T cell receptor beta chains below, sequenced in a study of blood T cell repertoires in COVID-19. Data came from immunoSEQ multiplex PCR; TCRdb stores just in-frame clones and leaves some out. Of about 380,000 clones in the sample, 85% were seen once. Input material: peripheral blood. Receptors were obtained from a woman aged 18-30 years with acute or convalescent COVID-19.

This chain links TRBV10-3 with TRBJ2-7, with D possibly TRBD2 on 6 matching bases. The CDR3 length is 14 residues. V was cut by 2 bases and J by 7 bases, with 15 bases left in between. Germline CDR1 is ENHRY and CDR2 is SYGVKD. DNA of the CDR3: TGTGCCATCAGTGAGCGGAACCACCGGGGGGAGCAGTACTTC. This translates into CAISERNHRGEQYF.

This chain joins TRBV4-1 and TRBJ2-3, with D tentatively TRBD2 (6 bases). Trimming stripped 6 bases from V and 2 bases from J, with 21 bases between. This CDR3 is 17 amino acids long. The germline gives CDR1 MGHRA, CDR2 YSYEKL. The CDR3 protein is CASRQRGLQGSTDTQYF. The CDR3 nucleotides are TGCGCCAGCAGACAAAGGGGACTTCAAGGGTCCACAGATACGCAGTATTTT.

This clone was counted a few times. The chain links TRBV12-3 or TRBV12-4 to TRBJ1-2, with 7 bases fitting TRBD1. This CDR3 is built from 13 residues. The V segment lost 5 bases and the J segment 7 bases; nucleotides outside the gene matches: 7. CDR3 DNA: TGTGCCAGCAGTACGACAGGGAGTCGTGGCTACACCTTC. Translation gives CASSTTGSRGYTF.

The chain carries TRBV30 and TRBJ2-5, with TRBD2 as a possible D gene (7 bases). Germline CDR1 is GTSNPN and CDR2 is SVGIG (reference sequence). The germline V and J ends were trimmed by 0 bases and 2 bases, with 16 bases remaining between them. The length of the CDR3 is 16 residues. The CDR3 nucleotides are TGTGCCTGGAGTGTACCCGGGGGGCGGAGGCAAGAGACCCAGTACTTC. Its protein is CAWSVPGGRRQETQYF.

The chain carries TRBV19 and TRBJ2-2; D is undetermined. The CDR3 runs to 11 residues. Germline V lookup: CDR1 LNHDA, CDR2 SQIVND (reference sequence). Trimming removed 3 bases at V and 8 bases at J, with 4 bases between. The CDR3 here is CASSIIGELFF. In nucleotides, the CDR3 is TGTGCCAGTAGTATCATTGGGGAGCTGTTTTTT.

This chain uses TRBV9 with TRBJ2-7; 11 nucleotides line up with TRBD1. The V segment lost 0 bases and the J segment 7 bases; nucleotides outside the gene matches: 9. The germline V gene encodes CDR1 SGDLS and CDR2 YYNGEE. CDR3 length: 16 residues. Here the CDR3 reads CASSVDPGQGAEEQYF. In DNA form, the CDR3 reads TGTGCCAGCAGCGTAGATCCCGGACAGGGGGCTGAAGAGCAGTACTTC. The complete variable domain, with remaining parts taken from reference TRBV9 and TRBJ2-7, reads DSGVTQTPKHLITATGQRVTLRCSPRSGDLSVYWYQQSLDQGLQFLIQYYNGEERAKGNILERFSAQQFPDLHSELNLSSLELGDSALYFCASSVDPGQGAEEQYFGPGTRLTVT.

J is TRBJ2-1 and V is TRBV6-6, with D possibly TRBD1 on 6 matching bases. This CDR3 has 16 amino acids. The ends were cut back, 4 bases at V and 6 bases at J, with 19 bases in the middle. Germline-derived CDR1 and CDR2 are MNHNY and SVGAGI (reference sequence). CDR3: CASSFQGFGRLNEQFF. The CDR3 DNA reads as TGTGCCAGCAGTTTCCAGGGGTTCGGTCGGCTCAATGAGCAGTTCTTC.

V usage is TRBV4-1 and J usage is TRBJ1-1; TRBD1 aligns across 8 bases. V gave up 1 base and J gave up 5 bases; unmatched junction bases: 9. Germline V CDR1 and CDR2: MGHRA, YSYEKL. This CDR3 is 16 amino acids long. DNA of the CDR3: TGCGCCAGCAGCCAAGGGGGGGACAGGCTTCGGACTGAAGCTTTCTTT. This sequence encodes CASSQGGDRLRTEAFF.

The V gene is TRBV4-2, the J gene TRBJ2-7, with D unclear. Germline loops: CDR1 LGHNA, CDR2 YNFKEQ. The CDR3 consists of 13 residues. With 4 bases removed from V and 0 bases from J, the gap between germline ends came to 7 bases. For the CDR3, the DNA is TGTGCCAGCAGCCCCCGGTCCTCCTACGAGCAGTACTTC. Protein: CASSPRSSYEQYF.